This record covers a single TCR beta chain. Its antigen remains unknown. These data originate in a study of OX40 agonist ivuxolimab in advanced cancers. Study-wide points: Dose levels from 0.1 to 3.0 mg/kg saw CD4+ and CD8+ blood T cells expand clonally by week 6.

Only in-frame clones appear in the TCRdb table, and some are missing; sequencing was by immunoSEQ multiplex PCR. The table shows 74,000 or so clones, with 85% to 95% occurring only once. V lost 5 bases to trimming and J lost 1 base, with 9 bases between them. The CDR3 loop spans 14 amino acids. The germline V gene has CDR1 WSHSY and CDR2 SAAADI. The sequencing here drew on CD4+ or CD8+ T cells sorted from blood, taken in a trial of the OX40 agonist ivuxolimab. This sequence joins TRBV10-2 and TRBJ1-5; D unresolved. This clonotype was obtained from an adult with an advanced solid tumor such as melanoma, head and neck, liver or kidney cancer. CDR3 bases: TGCGCCAGCAGTCAGAGTCAGAGCAATCAGCCCCAGCATTTT. It is translated as CASSQSQSNQPQHF.